This TCR beta chain was identified during a study of graft-versus-host responses after intestinal transplantation. Study-wide context: Each recipient received a multivisceral, liver-intestinal, or isolated intestinal graft.

Overall study results and limits: Declining HvG levels early post-transplant were linked to peak circulating GvH clone levels. Recipient marrow held GvH clones, some first seen in ileum or blood.

The assay was immunoSEQ multiplex PCR, and TCRdb's table has in-frame clones only and misses some. The sample has about 35,000 clones; over 90% are singletons. With regard to this clone: Its target is unknown.

The receptor was derived from a human donor who was the organ donor for an intestinal transplant. The source material was unstimulated CD8+ T cells sorted from spleen or lymph node cells, sampled before transplant.

Written as DNA, the CDR3 is TGTGCCAGCAGGGGGATCTCCTACGAGCAGTACTTC. The encoded protein is CASRGISYEQYF. This sequence joins TRBV27 and TRBJ2-7; D is uncertain. Germline V lookup: CDR1 MNHEY, CDR2 SMNVEV (reference sequence). The CDR3 covers 12 residues. V was shortened by 6 bases and J by 0 bases, with 6 bases between the two germline ends.